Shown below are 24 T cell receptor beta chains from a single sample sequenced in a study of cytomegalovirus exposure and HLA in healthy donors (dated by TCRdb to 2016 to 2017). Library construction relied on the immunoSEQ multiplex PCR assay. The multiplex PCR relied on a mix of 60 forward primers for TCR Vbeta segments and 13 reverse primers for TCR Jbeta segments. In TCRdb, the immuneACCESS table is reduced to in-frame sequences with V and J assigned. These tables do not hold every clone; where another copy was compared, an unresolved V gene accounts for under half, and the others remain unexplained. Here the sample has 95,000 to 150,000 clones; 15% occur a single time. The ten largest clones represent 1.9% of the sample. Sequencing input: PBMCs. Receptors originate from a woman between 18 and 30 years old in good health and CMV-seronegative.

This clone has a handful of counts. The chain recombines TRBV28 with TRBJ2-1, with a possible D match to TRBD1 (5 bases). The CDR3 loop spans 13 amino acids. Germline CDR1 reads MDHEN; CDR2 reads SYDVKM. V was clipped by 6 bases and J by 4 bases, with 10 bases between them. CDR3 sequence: CASSVTVYNEQFF. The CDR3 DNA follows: TGTGCCAGCAGCGTGACAGTATACAATGAGCAGTTCTTC.

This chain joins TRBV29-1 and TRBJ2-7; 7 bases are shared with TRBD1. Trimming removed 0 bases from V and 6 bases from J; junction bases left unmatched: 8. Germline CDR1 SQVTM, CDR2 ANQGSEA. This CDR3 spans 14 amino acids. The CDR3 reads CSVEEAGQASEQYF. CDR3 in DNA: TGCAGCGTTGAAGAGGCAGGACAGGCTTCCGAGCAGTACTTC.

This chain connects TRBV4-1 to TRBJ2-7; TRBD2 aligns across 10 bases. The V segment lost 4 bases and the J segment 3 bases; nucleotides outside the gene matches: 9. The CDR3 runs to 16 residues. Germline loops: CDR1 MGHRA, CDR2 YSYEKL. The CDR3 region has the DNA TGCGCCAGCAGCCTAGGACTAGCGGCAGGTAACTACGAGCAGTACTTC. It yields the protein CASSLGLAAGNYEQYF.

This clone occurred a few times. Written as DNA, the CDR3 is TGTGCCGGAGGACAGGACTCCTACAATGAGCAGTTCTTC. Residues: CAGGQDSYNEQFF. The V call is TRBV6-1, the J call TRBJ2-1; 7 positions match TRBD1. The CDR3 covers 13 residues. Germline V gene data show CDR1 as MNHNS and CDR2 as SASEGT. J gave up 0 bases and V 11 bases, and 4 bases lay outside the gene matches.

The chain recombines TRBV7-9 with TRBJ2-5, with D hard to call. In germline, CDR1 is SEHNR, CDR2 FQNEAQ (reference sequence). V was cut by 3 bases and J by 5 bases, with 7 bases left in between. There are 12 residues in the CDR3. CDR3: CASSFSRETQYF. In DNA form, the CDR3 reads TGTGCCAGCAGCTTCTCTAGGGAGACCCAGTACTTC.

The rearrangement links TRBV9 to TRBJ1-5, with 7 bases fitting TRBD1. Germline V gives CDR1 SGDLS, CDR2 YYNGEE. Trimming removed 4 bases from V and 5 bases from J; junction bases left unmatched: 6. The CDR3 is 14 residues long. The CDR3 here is CASSRTGLDQPQHF. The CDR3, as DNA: TGTGCCAGCAGCAGGACAGGTCTCGATCAGCCCCAGCATTTT.

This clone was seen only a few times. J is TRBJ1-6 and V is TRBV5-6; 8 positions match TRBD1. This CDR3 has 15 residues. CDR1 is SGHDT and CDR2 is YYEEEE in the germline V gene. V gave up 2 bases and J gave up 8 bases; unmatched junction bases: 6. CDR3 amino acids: CASSFLDREDSPLHF. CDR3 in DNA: TGTGCCAGCAGCTTCCTGGACAGGGAGGATTCACCCCTCCACTTT.

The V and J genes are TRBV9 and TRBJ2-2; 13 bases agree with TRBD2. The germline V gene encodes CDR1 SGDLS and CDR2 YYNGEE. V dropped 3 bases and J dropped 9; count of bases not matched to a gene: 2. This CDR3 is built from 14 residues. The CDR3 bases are TGTGCCAGCAGCGGGACTAGCGGGGGTAGGGAGCTGTTTTTT. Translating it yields CASSGTSGGRELFF.

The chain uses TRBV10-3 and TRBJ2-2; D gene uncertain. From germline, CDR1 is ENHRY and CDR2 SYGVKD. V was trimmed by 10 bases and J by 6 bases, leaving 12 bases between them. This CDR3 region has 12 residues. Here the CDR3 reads CATLAESGELFF. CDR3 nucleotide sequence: TGTGCCACCCTGGCGGAGTCCGGGGAGCTGTTTTTT.

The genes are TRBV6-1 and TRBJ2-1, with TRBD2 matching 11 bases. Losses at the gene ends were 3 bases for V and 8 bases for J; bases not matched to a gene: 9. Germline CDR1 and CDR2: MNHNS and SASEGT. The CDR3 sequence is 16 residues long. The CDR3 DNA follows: TGTGCCAGCAGTGATTCTAGCGGGGGGAGATGGGATGAGCAGTTCTTC. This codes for CASSDSSGGRWDEQFF.

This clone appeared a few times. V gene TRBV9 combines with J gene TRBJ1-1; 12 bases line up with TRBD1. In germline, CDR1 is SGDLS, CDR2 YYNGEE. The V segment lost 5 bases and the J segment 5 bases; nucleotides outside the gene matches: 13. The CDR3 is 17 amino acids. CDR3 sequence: CASRKGPGQGAGTEAFF. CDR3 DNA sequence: TGTGCCAGCAGAAAAGGGCCGGGACAGGGGGCCGGGACTGAAGCTTTCTTT.

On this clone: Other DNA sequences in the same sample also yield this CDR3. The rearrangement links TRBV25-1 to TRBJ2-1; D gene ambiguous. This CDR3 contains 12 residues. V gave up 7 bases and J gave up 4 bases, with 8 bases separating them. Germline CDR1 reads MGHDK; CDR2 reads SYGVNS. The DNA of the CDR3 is TGTGCCAGCATAAGCCTGTACAATGAGCAGTTCTTC. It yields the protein CASISLYNEQFF. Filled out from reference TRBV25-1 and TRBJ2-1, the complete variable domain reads EADIYQTPRYLVIGTGKKITLECSQTMGHDKMYWYQQDPGMELHLIHYSYGVNSTEKGDLSSESTVSRIRTEHFPLTLESARPSHTSQYLCASISLYNEQFFGPGTRLTVL.

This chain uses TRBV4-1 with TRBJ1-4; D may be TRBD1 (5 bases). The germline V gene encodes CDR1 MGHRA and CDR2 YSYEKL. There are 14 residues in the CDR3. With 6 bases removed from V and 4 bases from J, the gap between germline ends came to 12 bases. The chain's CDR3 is CASSSGQVNEKLFF. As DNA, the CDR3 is TGCGCCAGCAGTTCTGGACAAGTTAATGAAAAACTGTTTTTT.

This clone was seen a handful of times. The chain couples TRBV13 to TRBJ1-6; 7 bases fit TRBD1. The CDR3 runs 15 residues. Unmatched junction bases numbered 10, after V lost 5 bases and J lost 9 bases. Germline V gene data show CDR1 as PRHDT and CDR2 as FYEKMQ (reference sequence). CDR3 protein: CASSTNRGKGSPLHF. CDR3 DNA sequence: TGTGCCAGCAGCACCAACAGGGGTAAGGGTTCACCCCTCCACTTT.

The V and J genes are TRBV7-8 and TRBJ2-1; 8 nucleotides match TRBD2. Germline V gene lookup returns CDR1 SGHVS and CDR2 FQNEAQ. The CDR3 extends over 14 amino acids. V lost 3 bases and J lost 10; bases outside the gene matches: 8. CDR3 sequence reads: CASSFRGSSGEQFF. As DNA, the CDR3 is TGTGCCAGCAGCTTCAGAGGTTCTAGCGGGGAGCAGTTCTTC.

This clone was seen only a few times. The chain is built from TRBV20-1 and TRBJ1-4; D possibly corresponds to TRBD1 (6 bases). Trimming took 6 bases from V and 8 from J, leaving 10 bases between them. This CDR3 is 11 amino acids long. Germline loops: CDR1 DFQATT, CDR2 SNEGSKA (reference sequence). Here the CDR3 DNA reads TGCAGTGCGTCGGGACAAGAAAAACTGTTTTTT. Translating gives CSASGQEKLFF.

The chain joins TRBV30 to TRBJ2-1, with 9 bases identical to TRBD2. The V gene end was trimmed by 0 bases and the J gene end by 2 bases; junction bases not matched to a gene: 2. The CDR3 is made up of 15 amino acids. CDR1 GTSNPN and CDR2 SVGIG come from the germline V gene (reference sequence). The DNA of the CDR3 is TGTGCCTGGAGTGTACGCGGGGGGGCCTACAATGAGCAGTTCTTC. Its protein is CAWSVRGGAYNEQFF.

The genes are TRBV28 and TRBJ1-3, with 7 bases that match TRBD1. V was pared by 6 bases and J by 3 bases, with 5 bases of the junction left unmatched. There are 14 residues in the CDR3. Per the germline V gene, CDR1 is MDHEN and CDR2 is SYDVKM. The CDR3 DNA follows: TGTGCCAGCAGGCAGGGGGAATATGGAAACACCATATATTTT. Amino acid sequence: CASRQGEYGNTIYF.

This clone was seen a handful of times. CDR3 in amino acids: CSAGTSGDNEQYF. CDR3 DNA: TGCAGCGCCGGGACTAGCGGGGACAACGAGCAGTACTTC. This chain links TRBV29-1 with TRBJ2-7; 13 positions match TRBD2. Germline lookup yields CDR1 SQVTM and CDR2 ANQGSEA. V lost 7 bases to trimming and J lost 5 bases; unmatched junction nucleotides: 5. This CDR3 region has 13 residues.

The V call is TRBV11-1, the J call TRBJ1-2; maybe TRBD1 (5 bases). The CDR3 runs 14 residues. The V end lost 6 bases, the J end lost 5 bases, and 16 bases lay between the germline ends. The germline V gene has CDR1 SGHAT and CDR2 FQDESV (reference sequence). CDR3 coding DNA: TGTGCCAGCAGTCCTCGCGGGACGCTGTATGGCTACACCTTC. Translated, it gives CASSPRGTLYGYTF. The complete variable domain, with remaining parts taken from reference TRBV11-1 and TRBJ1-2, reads EAEVAQSPRYKITEKSQAVAFWCDPISGHATLYWYRQILGQGPELLVQFQDESVVDDSQLPKDRFSAERLKGVDSTLKIQPAELGDSAMYLCASSPRGTLYGYTFGSGTRLTVV.

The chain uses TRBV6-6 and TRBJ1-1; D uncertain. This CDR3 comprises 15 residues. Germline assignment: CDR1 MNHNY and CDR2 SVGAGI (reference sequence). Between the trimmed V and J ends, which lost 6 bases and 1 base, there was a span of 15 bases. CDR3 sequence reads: CASRPRTHSNTEAFF. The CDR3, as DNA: TGTGCCAGCAGACCCAGGACTCACTCGAACACTGAAGCTTTCTTT.

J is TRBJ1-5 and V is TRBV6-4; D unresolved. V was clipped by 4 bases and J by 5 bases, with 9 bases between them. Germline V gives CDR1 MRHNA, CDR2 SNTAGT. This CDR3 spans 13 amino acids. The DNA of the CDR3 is TGTGCCAGCAGTGCCGGAGTTGATCAGCCCCAGCATTTT. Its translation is CASSAGVDQPQHF.

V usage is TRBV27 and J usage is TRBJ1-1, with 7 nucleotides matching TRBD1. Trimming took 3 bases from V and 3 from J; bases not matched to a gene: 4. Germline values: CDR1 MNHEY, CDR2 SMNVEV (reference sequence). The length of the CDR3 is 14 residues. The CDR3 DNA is TGTGCCAGCAGTTTCCAGGGGGTTGACACTGAAGCTTTCTTT. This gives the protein CASSFQGVDTEAFF.

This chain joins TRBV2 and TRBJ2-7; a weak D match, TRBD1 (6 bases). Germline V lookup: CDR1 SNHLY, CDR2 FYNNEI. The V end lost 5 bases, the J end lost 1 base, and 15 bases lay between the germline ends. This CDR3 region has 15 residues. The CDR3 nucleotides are TGTGCCAGCAGTTCTGAGGACAGTTCTTCCTACGAGCAGTACTTC. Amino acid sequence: CASSSEDSSSYEQYF. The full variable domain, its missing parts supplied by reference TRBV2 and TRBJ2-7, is EPEVTQTPSHQVTQMGQEVILRCVPISNHLYFYWYRQILGQKVEFLVSFYNNEISEKSEIFDDQFSVERPDGSNFTLKIRSTKLEDSAMYFCASSSEDSSSYEQYFGPGTRLTVT.